The 19 T cell receptor beta chains presented below share a single source sample, sequenced in a study of cytomegalovirus exposure and HLA in healthy donors. The PCR used 60 Vbeta and 13 Jbeta primers. Sequencing used immunoSEQ multiplex PCR; TCRdb keeps in-frame clones, though not all of them. Among some 150,000 clones, 65% to 75% were seen once, and the ten largest hold 2% to 2.5%. The sequenced material came from PBMCs. These receptors were collected from a human donor in good health.

The V and J genes are TRBV15 and TRBJ2-5; 8 positions match TRBD2. Per the germline V gene, CDR1 is LNHNV and CDR2 is YYDKDF (reference sequence). The CDR3 runs 15 residues. V shed 0 bases, J shed 6 bases, and the junction held 6 bases outside the gene matches. CDR3 in DNA: TGTGCCACCAGCAGAGATCCGGGGGGGTTTCAGACCCAGTACTTC. Its translation: CATSRDPGGFQTQYF.

In DNA form, the CDR3 reads TGCGCCAGCAGCCCCGGGACAGGGAGCTCCTACAATGAGCAGTTCTTC. It specifies CASSPGTGSSYNEQFF. The chain couples TRBV5-1 to TRBJ2-1, with 9 bases aligning to TRBD1. V trimming: 4 bases; J trimming: 0 bases; junction bases outside the gene matches: 5. Looked up from germline, CDR1 is SGHRS and CDR2 is YFSETQ. There are 16 residues in the CDR3.

The CDR3 nucleotides are TGTGCCAGCAGTGGGCGGACAGGGGGACCCCACGAGCAGTACTTC. Its protein is CASSGRTGGPHEQYF. The chain recombines TRBV2 with TRBJ2-7, with 10 bases aligning to TRBD1. Germline values: CDR1 SNHLY, CDR2 FYNNEI. This CDR3 has 15 residues. With V trimmed by 4 bases and J by 5 bases, 8 bases remained unmatched.

This CDR3 reads CASSQDRGHTIYF. CDR3 DNA: TGTGCCAGCAGTCAAGACAGGGGCCACACCATATATTTT. The genes are TRBV7-9 and TRBJ1-3; 8 nucleotides match TRBD1. V shed 6 bases and J 8 bases; nucleotides not matched to a gene: 6. CDR3 size: 13 residues. Per germline, CDR1 SEHNR and CDR2 FQNEAQ (reference sequence).

This clone was seen once. This chain joins TRBV14 and TRBJ2-3; D not resolved. Per the germline V gene, CDR1 is SGHDN and CDR2 is FVKESK. The CDR3 runs 12 residues. Trimming took 4 bases from V and 6 from J, leaving 8 bases between them. The CDR3 protein is CASSPSRDTQYF. Here the CDR3 DNA reads TGTGCCAGCAGCCCCTCCCGGGATACGCAGTATTTT.

This clone was seen only a few times. The rearrangement links TRBV9 to TRBJ1-5; perhaps TRBD1 as D (6 bases). Germline assignment: CDR1 SGDLS and CDR2 YYNGEE. Between the trimmed V and J ends, which lost 3 bases and 3 bases, there was a span of 7 bases. The CDR3 length is 13 residues. CDR3 amino acids: CASSGDNNQPQHF. The DNA for the CDR3 is TGTGCCAGCAGCGGGGACAACAATCAGCCCCAGCATTTT.

This sequence joins TRBV13 and TRBJ2-1; 10 positions agree with TRBD2. The J segment lost 1 base and the V segment lost 5 bases, leaving 11 bases of the junction unmatched. The CDR3 consists of 18 residues. Per the germline V gene, CDR1 is PRHDT and CDR2 is FYEKMQ (reference sequence). CDR3 protein: CASSPEGSGGSSYNEQFF. The CDR3 nucleotides read TGTGCCAGCAGCCCAGAGGGTAGCGGGGGGTCATCCTACAATGAGCAGTTCTTC.

The rearrangement links TRBV6-6 to TRBJ2-3, with 7 bases matching TRBD1. Per the germline V gene, CDR1 is MNHNY and CDR2 is SVGAGI (reference sequence). V shed 8 bases and J 15 bases; nucleotides not matched to a gene: 8. The CDR3 spans 10 residues. The CDR3 here is CASAGTDQYF. In DNA form, the CDR3 reads TGTGCCAGCGCCGGGACAGACCAATATTTT.

The V gene is TRBV5-6, the J gene TRBJ2-5; tentatively, D is TRBD1 (5 bases). The CDR3 consists of 14 residues. Germline CDR1 reads SGHDT; CDR2 reads YYEEEE. V shed 4 bases and J shed 3 bases, with 13 bases lying between them. The CDR3 sequence is CASSPGQVEETQYF. As DNA, the CDR3 is TGTGCCAGCAGCCCAGGACAAGTCGAAGAGACCCAGTACTTC.

This chain links TRBV9 with TRBJ2-5; a weak D match, TRBD2 (7 bases). CDR1 is SGDLS and CDR2 is YYNGEE in the germline V gene. This CDR3 is built from 15 residues. V lost 5 bases and J lost 11, with 25 bases in between. This CDR3 reads CASSDIDGGAREQYF. The CDR3 DNA is TGTGCCAGCAGTGATATAGATGGGGGGGCCCGAGAGCAGTACTTC.

The V gene is TRBV19, the J gene TRBJ2-2; unclear D gene. CDR1 is LNHDA and CDR2 is SQIVND in the germline V gene (reference sequence). The CDR3 runs 14 residues. The V end was cut by 4 bases, the J end by 7 bases, with 13 bases between. The CDR3 DNA is TGTGCCAGTAGTAAAGGAGCCCCCAGCGGGGAGCTGTTTTTT. The encoded protein is CASSKGAPSGELFF.

This clone was seen a handful of times. The junction and the germline gene differ at one end; a read error may be behind it. The chain has TRBV11-3 and TRBJ2-3; 14 bases are a match to TRBD2. Germline V gene sequence: CDR1 SGHNT, CDR2 YENEEA. The CDR3 loop spans 14 amino acids. The CDR3 sequence: CASSEGRLAGGLHF. The CDR3 DNA sequence: TGTGCCAGCAGCGAAGGCCGACTAGCGGGGGGGCTGCATTTT.

A note on this clone: A read error may produce the germline difference seen at one junction end. The chain employs TRBV7-9 and TRBJ2-3; no definite D call. This CDR3 is 10 amino acids long. Germline V gene lookup returns CDR1 SEHNR and CDR2 FQNEAQ (reference sequence). For the CDR3, the DNA is TGTTCCAGCCTTACAGATACGCAGTATTTT. It translates to CSSLTDTQYF.

V and J are TRBV5-1 and TRBJ2-3; 8 bases are shared with TRBD2. CDR1 and CDR2 (germline): SGHRS, YFSETQ. With 4 bases clipped from V and 4 bases from J, the junction kept 5 bases outside the gene matches. There are 14 residues in the CDR3. The CDR3 nucleotides read TGCGCCAGCAGCCCGGGACTAGAGGCAGATACGCAGTATTTT. It yields the protein CASSPGLEADTQYF.

The J gene is TRBJ1-2, the V gene TRBV4-3; D gene uncertain. Between the trimmed V and J ends, which lost 0 bases and 4 bases, there was a span of 15 bases. The germline V gene has CDR1 LGHNA and CDR2 YSLEER. The length of the CDR3 is 16 residues. DNA for the CDR3: TGCGCCAGCAGCCAAGATGCGGAGGAACGGGGCTATGGCTACACCTTC. Encoded protein: CASSQDAEERGYGYTF.

This clone was recorded once. The rearrangement uses TRBV9 and TRBJ1-2; 7 nucleotides line up with TRBD1. CDR3 length: 13 amino acids. With 3 bases clipped from V and 4 bases from J, the junction kept 3 bases outside the gene matches. CDR1 and CDR2 (germline): SGDLS, YYNGEE. CDR3 DNA: TGTGCCAGCAGCGGAGGACAGGCCTATGGCTACACCTTC. Translating gives CASSGGQAYGYTF.

In its sample, this clone was seen a few times. The J gene is TRBJ2-3, the V gene TRBV4-3, with TRBD2 matching over 10 bases. The CDR3 is 17 residues long. V was pared by 0 bases and J by 5 bases, with 8 bases of the junction left unmatched. The germline V gene encodes CDR1 LGHNA and CDR2 YSLEER. In DNA, the CDR3 is TGCGCCAGCAGCCAAGAGTGGGCTAGCGGGGGAATAGATACGCAGTATTTT. As protein: CASSQEWASGGIDTQYF.

The V call is TRBV19, the J call TRBJ1-2; no firm D call. Germline V lookup: CDR1 LNHDA, CDR2 SQIVND (reference sequence). Trimming removed 7 bases at V and 5 bases at J, with 20 bases between. This CDR3 comprises 15 residues. The CDR3 is CASMPPAASGYGYTF. The CDR3 DNA is TGTGCCAGTATGCCGCCGGCGGCGTCGGGATATGGCTACACCTTC. Based on the CDR3 plus reference TRBV19 and TRBJ1-2, the full variable domain is DGGITQSPKYLFRKEGQNVTLSCEQNLNHDAMYWYRQDPGQGLRLIYYSQIVNDFQKGDIAEGYSVSREKKESFPLTVTSAQKNPTAFYLCASMPPAASGYGYTFGSGTRLTVV.

The chain is built from TRBV18 and TRBJ2-3; a possible D gene is TRBD2 (7 bases). The CDR3 runs 15 residues. With 5 bases removed from V and 4 bases from J, the gap between germline ends came to 16 bases. Germline loops: CDR1 KGHSH, CDR2 LQKENI. This chain's CDR3 is CASSAPGGLADTQYF. The CDR3 DNA follows: TGTGCCAGCTCAGCCCCCGGGGGGCTCGCAGATACGCAGTATTTT.